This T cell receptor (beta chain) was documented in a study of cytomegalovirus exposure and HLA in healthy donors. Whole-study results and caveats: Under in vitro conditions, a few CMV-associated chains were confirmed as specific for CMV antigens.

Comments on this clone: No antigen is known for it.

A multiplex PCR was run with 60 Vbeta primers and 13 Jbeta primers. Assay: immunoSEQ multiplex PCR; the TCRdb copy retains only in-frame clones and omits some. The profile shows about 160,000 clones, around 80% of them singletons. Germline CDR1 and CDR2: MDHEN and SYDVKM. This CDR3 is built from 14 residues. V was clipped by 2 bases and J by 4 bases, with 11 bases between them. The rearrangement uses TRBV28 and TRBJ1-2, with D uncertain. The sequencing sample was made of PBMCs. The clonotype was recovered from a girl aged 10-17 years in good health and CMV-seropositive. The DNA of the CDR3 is TGTGCCAGCAGTTTAAGTAGTCGTGGCTATGGCTACACCTTC. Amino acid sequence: CASSLSSRGYGYTF.